This is a list of T cell receptor beta chains from one sample in a study of blood T cell repertoires in COVID-19. TCRdb's table, derived via immunoSEQ multiplex PCR, lists solely in-frame clones and lacks some. The sample shows about 220,000 clones, 80% to 90% of them seen only once. The specimen sequenced was peripheral blood. These receptor sequences come from a man aged 45-65 years who had recovered from COVID-19. The CDR3 runs from the conserved cysteine through the conserved F or W.

V	J	length	CDR3
TRBV2	TRBJ2-4	15	CASSEVNTRLNIQYF
TRBV19	TRBJ2-3	15	CASNPQGTYTDTQYF
TRBV19	TRBJ2-7	15	CASKLSYATFYEQYF
TRBV5-1	TRBJ1-1	15	CASRIRQGRGTEAFF
TRBV7-2	TRBJ2-1	11	CASMAGVEQFF
TRBV6-5	TRBJ2-3	14	CASSPGLGAGTQYF
TRBV7-6	TRBJ2-1	15	CASGTTGLAGSQLFF
TRBV3-1/TRBV3-2	TRBJ1-2	16	CASSQHQTGTNYGYTF
TRBV2	TRBJ2-7	12	CASKSTFWEQYF
TRBV7-2	TRBJ2-7	14	CASSLALPTGEQYF
TRBV5-8	TRBJ2-5	13	CASSLLAQETQYF
TRBV7-2	TRBJ1-5	17	CASRTGTGGASNQPQHF
TRBV11-2	TRBJ2-5	14	CASSPGTVQETQYF
TRBV6-4	TRBJ2-3	14	CASRASASTDTQYF
TRBV29-1	TRBJ2-7	13	CSVVWGHGYEQYF
TRBV20-1	TRBJ2-6	16	CSASLGQTLGANVLTF
TRBV30	TRBJ1-2	12	CAWSRTGSGYTF
TRBV29-1	TRBJ1-2	11	CSVEGGYGYTF
TRBV5-1	TRBJ2-7	14	CASSTGHAGGEQYF
TRBV13	TRBJ2-1	16	CASSSGLAGGQNEQFF
TRBV28	TRBJ1-1	14	CASRTTGGPTEAFF
TRBV10-3	TRBJ2-5	14	CAISGLPRQETQYF
TRBV28	TRBJ1-1	15	CASSLYAGSGTEAFF
TRBV5-1	TRBJ2-3	16	CASSSKQLAATDTQYF
TRBV27	TRBJ2-7	16	CASSLSHRTKGGEQYF
TRBV27	TRBJ2-3	14	CASMKGFRTDTQYF
TRBV7-8	TRBJ2-7	14	CASSLVDRNYEQYF
TRBV28	TRBJ2-7	14	CASSFRGQTYEQYF
TRBV28	TRBJ2-7	14	CASRPTGQSYEQYF
TRBV5-1	TRBJ2-5	15	CASSPLGGGGETQYF
TRBV30	TRBJ2-1	17	CAWSTPIASLSYNEQFF
TRBV6-5	TRBJ1-1	15	CASSYHRVVRAEAFF
TRBV6-5	TRBJ2-2	15	CASRAGSANTGELFF
TRBV7-9	TRBJ2-1	15	CASSLGGTVYNEQFF
TRBV3-1/TRBV3-2	TRBJ2-2	16	CASSDTSGRNTGELFF
TRBV2	TRBJ2-3	17	CASRGDLSGRSTDTQYF
TRBV6-6	TRBJ2-5	16	CASSTPGQGALKTQYF
TRBV5-4	TRBJ1-4	13	CASSFQGKEKLFF
TRBV18	TRBJ1-1	16	CASSLRDTYSNTEAFF